A single sample is the source of the 18 T cell receptor beta chains below, sequenced in a study of beta chain features in type 1 diabetes. All of the isolated RNA was reverse transcribed, so expressed TCRB transcripts were sequenced. Produced via immunoSEQ multiplex PCR; TCRdb's table is partial and in-frame only. Of about half a million clones listed, roughly 11% are singletons. Material: naive CD4+ T cells from blood. Every receptor here comes from a woman between 18 and 29 years old in good health.

The CDR3 DNA is TGTGCCAGCAGCGCACGACCTCCGGAAGCGTCCGCCTACGAGCAGTACGTC. The encoded protein is CASSARPPEASAYEQYV. The chain recombines TRBV9 with TRBJ2-7; D is undetermined. The CDR3 loop spans 17 amino acids. The V gene lost 3 bases and the J gene lost 2 bases, with 21 bases spanning the gap. Germline values: CDR1 SGDLS, CDR2 YYNGEE.

The V gene is TRBV7-6, the J gene TRBJ2-3; a possible D gene is TRBD1 (5 bases). Germline CDR1 and CDR2: SGHVS and FNYEAQ. The germline V and J ends were trimmed by 5 bases and 0 bases, with 9 bases remaining between them. The CDR3 is 14 amino acids. CDR3 sequence (DNA): TGTGCCAGCAGCCCAGGGCCAAGCACAGATACGCAGTATTTT. Its translation: CASSPGPSTDTQYF. The entire variable domain, with the rest obtained from reference TRBV7-6 and TRBJ2-3, is as follows: GAGVSQSPRYKVTKRGQDVALRCDPISGHVSLYWYRQALGQGPEFLTYFNYEAQQDKSGLPNDRFSAERPEGSISTLTIQRTEQRDSAMYRCASSPGPSTDTQYFGPGTRLTVL.

The chain uses TRBV10-2 and TRBJ1-2; D not resolved. Trimming left V 4 bases short and J 3 bases short, with 12 bases between. Germline-derived CDR1 and CDR2 are WSHSY and SAAADI. The CDR3 is 14 amino acids. The CDR3 loop is CASSVAVSDYGYTF. The CDR3 nucleotides are TGCGCCAGCAGTGTGGCGGTCTCCGACTATGGCTACACCTTC.

This clone was seen a few times. The genes are TRBV25-1 and TRBJ2-3, with TRBD2 matching over 9 bases. The junction had 11 bases not matched to a gene; V was cut back by 1 base and J by 6 bases. The CDR3 has 17 residues. CDR1 and CDR2 from the germline V gene are MGHDK and SYGVNS. The CDR3 sequence: CASSEFIAGASVDTQYF. CDR3 coding DNA: TGTGCCAGCAGTGAATTCATAGCGGGGGCTTCTGTCGATACGCAGTATTTT.

The rearrangement joins TRBV25-1 to TRBJ2-7; possibly TRBD2 for D (5 bases). This CDR3 region has 10 residues. Germline lookup yields CDR1 MGHDK and CDR2 SYGVNS. Trimming removed 8 bases from V and 6 bases from J, with 8 bases in between. CDR3 in amino acids: CASGSREQYV. The CDR3, as DNA: TGTGCCAGCGGGAGTCGCGAGCAGTACGTC.

Only one count was recorded for this clone. This chain connects TRBV29-1 to TRBJ1-1; the D gene is possibly TRBD1 (5 bases). The V and J ends lost 5 bases and 1 base respectively, with 14 bases between them. Germline CDR1 reads SQVTM; CDR2 reads ANQGSEA. This CDR3 is built from 14 residues. CDR3 in amino acids: CSVHRRGENTEAFF. CDR3 nucleotides: TGCAGCGTTCATCGCCGGGGGGAGAACACTGAAGCTTTCTTT.

This clone was seen a few times. The CDR3 sequence: CASSQGRWNIQYF. The CDR3 region has the DNA TGTGCCAGCAGCCAGGGTCGGTGGAACATTCAGTACTTC. The chain joins TRBV7-9 to TRBJ2-4; D perhaps matches TRBD1 (5 bases). Looked up from germline, CDR1 is SEHNR and CDR2 is FQNEAQ (reference sequence). The V gene lost 5 bases and the J gene lost 7 bases, with 12 bases spanning the gap. This CDR3 is 13 amino acids long.

This chain connects TRBV7-9 to TRBJ2-7; no definite D call. V was clipped by 3 bases and J by 3 bases, with 9 bases between them. This CDR3 has 13 residues. In germline, CDR1 is SEHNR, CDR2 FQNEAQ (reference sequence). For the CDR3, the DNA is TGTGCCAGCAGCTTGACTGAAGGCTACGAGCAGTACGTC. This sequence encodes CASSLTEGYEQYV.

The V call is TRBV7-2, the J call TRBJ2-6; the D gene is possibly TRBD1 (6 bases). Germline V CDR1 and CDR2: SGHTA, FQGNSA. Trimming pared 2 bases from V and 0 bases from J, leaving 11 bases between. The CDR3 length is 17 residues. CDR3 amino acids: CASSLSDRYSGANVLTF. The CDR3 nucleotides are TGTGCCAGCAGCTTATCCGACAGGTACTCTGGGGCCAACGTCCTGACTTTC.

The chain carries TRBV21-1 and TRBJ1-1. TRBV21-1 is a known pseudogene. This CDR3 has 15 amino acids. CDR3 sequence (DNA): TGTGCCAGCAGCAAAGCGGGAGGGTTGTGGACTGAAGCTTTCTTT. Translating it yields CASSKAGGLWTEAFF.

This clone was seen only a few times. The chain employs TRBV9 and TRBJ2-1, with TRBD2 matching 8 bases. CDR1 is SGDLS, CDR2 YYNGEE, per germline. This CDR3 is built from 16 residues. V lost 4 bases, J lost 4 bases, and 10 bases stayed unmatched. CDR3 in DNA: TGTGCCAGCAGCCCCACCCCGGCTAGCGGGTACAATGAGCAGTTCTTC. This sequence encodes CASSPTPASGYNEQFF.

This chain links TRBV2 with TRBJ2-5, with D possibly matching TRBD2 (6 bases). The CDR3 covers 13 residues. The germline V and J ends were trimmed by 6 bases and 3 bases, with 11 bases remaining between them. Germline V gene data show CDR1 as SNHLY and CDR2 as FYNNEI. CDR3 nucleotide sequence: TGTGCCAGCAGGGGGGGACTGGAAGAGACCCAGTACTTC. Amino acids: CASRGGLEETQYF. The whole variable domain, remainder taken from reference TRBV2 and TRBJ2-5, is EPEVTQTPSHQVTQMGQEVILRCVPISNHLYFYWYRQILGQKVEFLVSFYNNEISEKSEIFDDQFSVERPDGSNFTLKIRSTKLEDSAMYFCASRGGLEETQYFGPGTRLLVL.

In the case of this clone: Other DNA sequences within the sample encode an identical CDR3. The genes are TRBV6-6 and TRBJ2-3, with D maybe TRBD1 (5 bases). This CDR3 has 13 residues. The ends were cut back, 5 bases at V and 1 base at J, with 7 bases in the middle. In germline, CDR1 is MNHNY, CDR2 SVGAGI (reference sequence). This chain's CDR3 is CASSLRGTDTQYF. The DNA for the CDR3 is TGTGCCAGCAGTCTCAGGGGCACAGATACGCAGTATTTT.

This clone has more than one count but fewer than ten. V usage is TRBV12-5 and J usage is TRBJ2-3, with D possibly being TRBD1 (6 bases). The germline CDR1 and CDR2 sequences are LGHNT and FRNRAP. With 5 bases removed from V and 0 bases from J, the gap between germline ends came to 12 bases. The CDR3 totals 15 residues. The CDR3 DNA is TGTGCTAGTGGTACCGGACAGACTAGCACAGATACGCAGTATTTT. Protein: CASGTGQTSTDTQYF.

The rearrangement links TRBV19 to TRBJ2-5, with TRBD2 as a possible D gene (5 bases). Trimming pared 5 bases from V and 2 bases from J, leaving 12 bases between. The CDR3 has 14 amino acids. Germline CDR1 reads LNHDA; CDR2 reads SQIVND (reference sequence). CDR3: CASSLGLTQETQYF. DNA for the CDR3: TGTGCCAGTAGTCTAGGACTGACTCAAGAGACCCAGTACTTC.

The V and J genes are TRBV7-2 and TRBJ1-2; 7 nucleotides agree with TRBD1. With V trimmed by 3 bases and J by 2 bases, 9 bases remained unmatched. The germline gives CDR1 SGHTA, CDR2 FQGNSA. This CDR3 contains 16 residues. The DNA for the CDR3 is TGTGCCAGCAGCTTCGCCGGGACAGAGGCCAACTATGGCTACACCTTC. This encodes CASSFAGTEANYGYTF.

A few counts support this clone. J is TRBJ2-5 and V is TRBV5-1; no reliable D call. CDR1 SGHRS and CDR2 YFSETQ come from the germline V gene. The CDR3 loop spans 13 amino acids. Deletions cut 1 base from V and 1 base from J, with 5 bases between. The CDR3 sequence is CASSLFGQETQYF. Written as DNA, the CDR3 is TGCGCCAGCAGCTTGTTTGGCCAAGAGACCCAGTACTTC.

This clone was counted between two and nine times. The chain joins TRBV5-1 to TRBJ1-5, with D maybe TRBD1 (5 bases). Deletions cut 0 bases from V and 7 bases from J, with 11 bases between. The CDR3 has 14 amino acids. CDR1 is SGHRS, CDR2 YFSETQ, per germline. CDR3 DNA: TGCGCCAGCAGCTTGGGCGGTGAGGGGCAGCCCCAGCATTTT. The encoded protein is CASSLGGEGQPQHF.